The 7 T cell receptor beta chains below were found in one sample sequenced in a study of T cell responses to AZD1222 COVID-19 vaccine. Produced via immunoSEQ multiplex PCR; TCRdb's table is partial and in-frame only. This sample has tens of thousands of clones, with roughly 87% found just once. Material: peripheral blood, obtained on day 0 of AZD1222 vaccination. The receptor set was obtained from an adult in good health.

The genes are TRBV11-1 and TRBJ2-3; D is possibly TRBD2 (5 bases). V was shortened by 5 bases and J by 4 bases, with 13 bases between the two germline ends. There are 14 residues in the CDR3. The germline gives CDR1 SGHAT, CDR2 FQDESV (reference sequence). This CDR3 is CASSHRGSADTQYF. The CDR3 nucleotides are TGTGCCAGCAGCCATAGAGGGTCCGCAGATACGCAGTATTTT.

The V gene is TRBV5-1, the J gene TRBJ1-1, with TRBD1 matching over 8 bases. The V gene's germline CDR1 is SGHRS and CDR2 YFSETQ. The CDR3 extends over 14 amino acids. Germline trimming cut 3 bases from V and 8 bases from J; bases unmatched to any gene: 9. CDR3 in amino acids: CASSWQGAAAEAFF. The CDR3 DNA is TGCGCCAGCAGCTGGCAGGGGGCGGCGGCCGAAGCTTTCTTT.

The CDR3 reads CASSQDAGTSNQPQHF. The CDR3 DNA follows: TGTGCCAGCAGCCAAGATGCAGGGACCAGCAATCAGCCCCAGCATTTT. The genes are TRBV4-2 and TRBJ1-5, with D possibly TRBD1 on 5 matching bases. The CDR3 contains 16 residues. Germline values: CDR1 LGHNA, CDR2 YNFKEQ. Trimming shortened V by 0 bases and J by 1 base, and 10 bases separated the two germline ends.

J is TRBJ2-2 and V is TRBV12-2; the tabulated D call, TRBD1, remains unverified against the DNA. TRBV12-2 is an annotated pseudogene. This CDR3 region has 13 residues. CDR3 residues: CLPRTVRTGELFF. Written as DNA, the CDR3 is TGTTTGCCTCGGACAGTACGAACCGGGGAGCTGTTTTTT.

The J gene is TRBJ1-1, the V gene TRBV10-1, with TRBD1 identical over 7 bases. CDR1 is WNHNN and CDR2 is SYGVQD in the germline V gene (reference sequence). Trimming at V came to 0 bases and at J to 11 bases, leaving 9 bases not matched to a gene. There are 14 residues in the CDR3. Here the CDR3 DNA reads TGCGCCAGCAGTGAGTCAAACAGGGGACCTGTTGCTTTCTTT. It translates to CASSESNRGPVAFF.

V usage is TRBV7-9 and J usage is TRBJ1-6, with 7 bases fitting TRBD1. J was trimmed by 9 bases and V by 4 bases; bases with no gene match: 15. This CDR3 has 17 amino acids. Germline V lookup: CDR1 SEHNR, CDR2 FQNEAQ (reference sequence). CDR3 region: CASSSGRQGPLGSPLHF. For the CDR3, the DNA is TGTGCCAGCAGCTCCGGGCGACAGGGCCCCTTAGGTTCACCCCTCCACTTT.

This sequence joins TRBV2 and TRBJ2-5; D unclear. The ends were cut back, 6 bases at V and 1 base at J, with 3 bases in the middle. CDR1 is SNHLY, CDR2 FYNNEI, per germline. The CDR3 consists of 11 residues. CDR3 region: CASSFQETQYF. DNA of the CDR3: TGTGCCAGCAGCTTCCAAGAGACCCAGTACTTC.